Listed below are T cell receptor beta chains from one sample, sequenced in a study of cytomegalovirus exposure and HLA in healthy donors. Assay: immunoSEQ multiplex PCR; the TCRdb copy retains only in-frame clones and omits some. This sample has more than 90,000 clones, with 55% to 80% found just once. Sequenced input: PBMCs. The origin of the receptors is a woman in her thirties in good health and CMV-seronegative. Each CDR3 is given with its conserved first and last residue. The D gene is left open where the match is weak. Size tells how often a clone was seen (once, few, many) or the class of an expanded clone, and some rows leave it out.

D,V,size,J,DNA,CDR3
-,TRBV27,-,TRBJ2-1,TGTGCCAGCAGTTTAAGACTAGGTGAGCAGTTCTTC,CASSLRLGEQFF
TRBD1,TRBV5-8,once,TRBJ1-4,TGTGCCAGCAGCCTGCCCGGGACAGCTAATGAAAAACTGTTTTTT,CASSLPGTANEKLFF
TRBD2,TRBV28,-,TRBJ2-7,TGTGCCAGCAGTTCCCCCCACATTCCAAAGCGGGAGGGGACCTACGAGCAGTACTTC,CASSSPHIPKREGTYEQYF
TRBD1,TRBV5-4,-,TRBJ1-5,TGTGCCAGCAGCTTACTGGGACAGAGGGGAAATCAGCCCCAGCATTTT,CASSLLGQRGNQPQHF
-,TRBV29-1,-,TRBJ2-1,TGCAGCGTTGAATTATACTACAATGAGCAGTTCTTC,CSVELYYNEQFF
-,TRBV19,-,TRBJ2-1,TGTGCCAGTAGTAGGGGGGTGGGGGATGAGCAGTTCTTC,CASSRGVGDEQFF
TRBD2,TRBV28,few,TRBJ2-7,TGTGCCAGCAGTTTTGGAAAGCGGGAGGGCTTGCACGAGCAGTACTTC,CASSFGKREGLHEQYF
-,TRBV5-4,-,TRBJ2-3,TGTGCCAGCAGCTCTGGCGGTGTGGATACGCAGTATTTT,CASSSGGVDTQYF
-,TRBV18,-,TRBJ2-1,TGTGCCAGCTCACGGACTAAATACAATGAGCAGTTCTTC,CASSRTKYNEQFF
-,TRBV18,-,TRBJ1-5,TGTGCCAGCTCACCAAGGACAGACCCCTTCCAGCCCCAGCATTTT,CASSPRTDPFQPQHF
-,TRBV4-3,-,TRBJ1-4,TGCGCCAGCAGCCCATACCGGACTGCGACTAATGAAAAACTGTTTTTT,CASSPYRTATNEKLFF
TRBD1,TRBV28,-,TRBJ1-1,TGTGCCAGCAGTCTACCACAGGGGGCGGGCAACACTGAAGCTTTCTTT,CASSLPQGAGNTEAFF
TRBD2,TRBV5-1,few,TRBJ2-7,TGCGCCAGCAGCTTAAAGCGGGAGGTCCCCTACGAGCAGTACTTC,CASSLKREVPYEQYF
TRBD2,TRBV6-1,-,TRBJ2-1,TGTGCCAGCAGTGGGACTAGCGGGCCAATTTCCTACAATGAGCAGTTCTTC,CASSGTSGPISYNEQFF
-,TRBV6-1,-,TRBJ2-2,TGTGCCAACGGACACCCCCAGGGGGGGGAGCTGTTTTTT,CANGHPQGGELFF
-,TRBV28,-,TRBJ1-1,TGTGCCAGCAGTTTATCCGGGGGGCGACCCACTGAAGCTTTCTTT,CASSLSGGRPTEAFF
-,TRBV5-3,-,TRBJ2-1,TGTGCCAGAAGCTTTTTCTCAGGGACAACCCATTCCAATGAGCAGTTCTTC,CARSFFSGTTHSNEQFF
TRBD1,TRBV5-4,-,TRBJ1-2,TGTGCCAGCAGCCCCCCAGGGGCAGGGGGCATATTCTATGGCTACACCTTC,CASSPPGAGGIFYGYTF
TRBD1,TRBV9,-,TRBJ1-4,TGTGCCAGCAGCAACCCAGGACAGGGGGCGGGAAACCTTGAAAAACTGTTTTTT,CASSNPGQGAGNLEKLFF
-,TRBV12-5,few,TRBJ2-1,TGTGCTAGTGGTTCCCCCGGGAAGGGCAATGAGCAGTTCTTC,CASGSPGKGNEQFF
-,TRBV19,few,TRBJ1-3,TGTGCCAGTAGTAATTCCCCGGGAGGAAACACCATATATTTT,CASSNSPGGNTIYF
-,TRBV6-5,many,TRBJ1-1,TGTGCCAGCAGTTATGACAGAAAGAACACTGAAGCTTTCTTT,CASSYDRKNTEAFF
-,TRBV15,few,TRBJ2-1,TGTGCCACCAGCAGAGAGGGAGCGGGTTCCACTTACAATGAGCAGTTCTTC,CATSREGAGSTYNEQFF
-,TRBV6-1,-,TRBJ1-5,TGTGCCAGCAGTGAAGCAGGACAGAGCAATCAGCCCCAGCATTTT,CASSEAGQSNQPQHF
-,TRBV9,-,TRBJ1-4,TGTGCCAGCAGCGTAGCGAGCGGAACTAATGAAAAACTGTTTTTT,CASSVASGTNEKLFF
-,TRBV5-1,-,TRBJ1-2,TGCGCCAGCAGCGCGGGAGTCAAAGCTAACTATGGCTACACCTTC,CASSAGVKANYGYTF
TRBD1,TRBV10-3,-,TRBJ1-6,TGTGCCATCAGTGAGAAAGGGGGCGATTCACCCCTCCACTTT,CAISEKGGDSPLHF
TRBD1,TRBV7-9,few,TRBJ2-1,TGTGCCAGCGGACAGGGGGCCCTCGATGAGCAGTTCTTC,CASGQGALDEQFF
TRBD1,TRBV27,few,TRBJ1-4,TGTGCCAGCAGTCCCCGGACAGGGGTAGGGAAACTGTTTTTT,CASSPRTGVGKLFF
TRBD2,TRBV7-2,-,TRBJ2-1,TGTGCCAGCAGCCCCGGGACTAGCGGAAATGAGCAGTTCTTC,CASSPGTSGNEQFF
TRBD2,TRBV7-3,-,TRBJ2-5,TGTGCCAGCAGCAGACTGGGGGGGGTGGCGGAGACCCAGTACTTC,CASSRLGGVAETQYF
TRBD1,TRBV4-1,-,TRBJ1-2,TGCGCCAGCAGCCCACTGGGACAGGGGAAGAGCTACACCTTC,CASSPLGQGKSYTF
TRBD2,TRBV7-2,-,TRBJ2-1,TGTGCCAGCAGCTCCGGGACGGCGGGCGGGAGGGAGCAGTTCTTC,CASSSGTAGGREQFF
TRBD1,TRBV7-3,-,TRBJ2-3,TGTGCCAGCAGCACGACAGGGGTTGGCACAGATACGCAGTATTTT,CASSTTGVGTDTQYF
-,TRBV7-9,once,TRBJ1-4,TGTGCCAGCAGTCAAGAGACAACTAATGAAAAACTGTTTTTT,CASSQETTNEKLFF
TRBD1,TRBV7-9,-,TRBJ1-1,TGTGCCAGCAGACCCTCGACAGGGTCGAACACTGAAGCTTTCTTT,CASRPSTGSNTEAFF
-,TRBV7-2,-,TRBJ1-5,TGTGCCAGCAGCGAAAACAGGCAGCCCCAGCATTTT,CASSENRQPQHF
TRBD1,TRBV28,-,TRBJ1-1,TGTGCCAGCAGTCCCCCGGACAGGGGATCGGCTGAAGCTTTCTTT,CASSPPDRGSAEAFF
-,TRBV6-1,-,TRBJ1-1,TGTGCCAGCAGTGAAAACGGGGGAATAGGAGCTTTCTTT,CASSENGGIGAFF
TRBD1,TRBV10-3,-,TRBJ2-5,TGTGCCATCAGTGAAGGGACAGCCCTCCAAGAGACCCAGTACTTC,CAISEGTALQETQYF
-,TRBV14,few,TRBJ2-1,TGTGCCAGCAGCCGCCTCGGTAGCGGAGACTACAATGAGCAGTTCTTC,CASSRLGSGDYNEQFF
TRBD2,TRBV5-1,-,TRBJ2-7,TGCGCCAGCAGCTCCGGACTAGCGGGAGGGCCATTCTACGAGCAGTACTTC,CASSSGLAGGPFYEQYF
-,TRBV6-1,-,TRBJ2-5,TGTGCCAGCAGTATAGCGTCGTCCCAAGAGACCCAGTACTTC,CASSIASSQETQYF
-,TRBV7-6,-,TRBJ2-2,TGTGCCAGCGGGGGCAGCGGGAACACCGGGGAGCTGTTTTTT,CASGGSGNTGELFF
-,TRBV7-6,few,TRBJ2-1,TGTGCCAGCAGCTTAGCGGGGGCTAATTCCTACAATGAGCAGTTCTTC,CASSLAGANSYNEQFF
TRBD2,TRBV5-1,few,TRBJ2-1,TGCGCCAGCAGCTTGGGTAGCGGGACGTACAATGAGCAGTTCTTC,CASSLGSGTYNEQFF
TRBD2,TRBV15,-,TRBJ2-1,TGTGCCACCAGCAGAGCGCCGGGACTAGCGGGGTCCTCACAGTTCTTC,CATSRAPGLAGSSQFF
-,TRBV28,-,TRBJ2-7,TGTGCCAGTCGTACGGGGACCTACGAGCAGTACTTC,CASRTGTYEQYF
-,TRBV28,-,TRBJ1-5,TGTGCCACCCGGGGTCAAGGTATCCGTCAGCCCCAGCATTTT,CATRGQGIRQPQHF
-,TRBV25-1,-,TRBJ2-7,TGTGCCAGCAGTGACTTATACGAGCAGTACTTC,CASSDLYEQYF
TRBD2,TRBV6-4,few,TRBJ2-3,TGTGCCAGCAGTGAAGTCGGCGGGAGTTCAGATACGCAGTATTTT,CASSEVGGSSDTQYF
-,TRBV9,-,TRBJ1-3,TGTGCCAGCAGCGTTGGTAGAGGGCGGGTGGGTACCATATATTTT,CASSVGRGRVGTIYF
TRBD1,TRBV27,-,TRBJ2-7,TGTGCCAGCAGTTTAAACAGGGGGTCCTACGAGCAGTACTTC,CASSLNRGSYEQYF
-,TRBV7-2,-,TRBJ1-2,TGTGCCAGCAGCCGCCTTCAGTGGGCAGGAGAAGGGGGTAAAGTCCGCTACACCTTC,CASSRLQWAGEGGKVRYTF
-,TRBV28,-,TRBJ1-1,TGTGCCAGCAGCTCAATGAATGAAGCGAACACTGAAGCTTTCTTT,CASSSMNEANTEAFF
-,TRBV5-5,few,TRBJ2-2,TGTGCCAGCAGCTTGGGGCGGAGCTACACCGGGGAGCTGTTTTTT,CASSLGRSYTGELFF
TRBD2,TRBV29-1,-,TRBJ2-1,TGCAGCGTCCGCAGGGGGACTAGCTATTACAATGAGCAGTTCTTC,CSVRRGTSYYNEQFF
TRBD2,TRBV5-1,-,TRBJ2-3,TGCGCCAGCACCTTAGCGGGAGCTAGCACAGATACGCAGTATTTT,CASTLAGASTDTQYF
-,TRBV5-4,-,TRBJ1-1,TGTGCCAGCAGCTTGCAATACAGGAACACTGAAGCTTTCTTT,CASSLQYRNTEAFF